The subject of this entry is one TCR beta chain. This clonotype has just one count. Its antigen target is currently unknown. This may be a read error: a much more frequent sequence differs by one nucleotide. From a lookup of the germline V gene, CDR1 and CDR2 are SGHRS and YFSETQ. There are 17 amino acids in the CDR3, from cysteine to phenylalanine inclusive. CDR3 DNA is the only sequence kept; it has 51 bases, read in frame from the first base. Trimming costs V 1 base and J 0 bases, and their ends lie 15 bases apart. The sample belongs to a study of glioma-infiltrating T cells (dated by TCRdb to about 2016). Describing the broader study: Sequencing of TCR alpha- and beta-chain repertoires was performed on glioma tissue, on non-neoplastic brain tissue, and on matched peripheral blood mononuclear cells. The paired cohort comprised three low-grade glioma patients, 7 or 8 primary glioblastoma patients and three non-glioma patients contributing non-neoplastic brain tissue. To measure how far tissue and blood T-cell populations diverged, each tissue-infiltrating repertoire was compared against the peripheral blood repertoire of the same patient. The research as a whole found: VJ-independent divergence between tissue and blood was below expectation in non-neoplastic patients but above expectation in all gliomas, especially low-grade gliomas. Group comparisons rested on small numbers: three non-neoplastic, three low-grade glioma and several glioblastoma patients. Very few CDR3 sequences were shared between tissue and blood, attributed to high CDR3 diversity and limited sampling.

TCR alpha and beta CDR3 regions were amplified with the iRepertoire nested amplicon-rescue multiplex PCR (arm-PCR) platform from RNA. For one-step reverse transcription and amplification, roughly 90-450 ng of tissue mRNA or PBMC total RNA was used as input. After bead purification, a secondary multiplex PCR added Illumina adapters, and libraries were gel-purified between 200 and 400 bp. Internal 6-nucleotide barcodes were carried by the libraries and were used for demultiplexing. Sequencing of libraries was performed on an Illumina MiSeq with 2x220 or 2x250 nucleotide paired-end reads. The paper's processing steps were these. Paired reads were merged using FLASH 1.2.11 and were aligned to the GRCh37 human genome using BWA-MEM, after which TRA and TRB reads were extracted. V and J assignment used an IMGT-derived reference of cassette sequences and CDR3 motifs that included pseudogenes. Reads were translated in three frames, and productive CDR3s were defined as those with a C...FGXG motif and no stop codons. Unique combinations of V-J cassette pair and CDR3 amino acid sequence were defined as clonotypes. Hamming distance filtering was applied to reads, with thresholds set by the sequence error rate of each sample in mapped regions. In TCRdb, the public reads were trimmed at Q25 with fastp and aligned with MiXCR, with productive beta chains retained. Identical CDR3 protein sequences are pooled into one entry, listed with their most common genes and DNA. In this record, the V and J calls reflect TCRdb's handling and not the investigators' own analysis. A total of about 110,000 distinct CDR3 sequences appear in this sample, about 25% of them only once. The ten largest clones take up approximately 35% of the sample.

This chain joins TRBV5-1 to TRBJ2-3; the D gene assignment is ambiguous. The clonotype comes from a human donor with low-grade glioma or glioblastoma, undergoing nonglioma brain surgery, or in good health (not recorded which). Sequences were obtained from glioma tissue, nonneoplastic brain tissue, or PBMCs (not recorded which). In nucleotides, the sequence is TGCGCCAGCAGCTTGCTGCCCCCCGTGGGAAGCACAGATACGCAGTATTTT. Protein translation: CASSLLPPVGSTDTQYF.